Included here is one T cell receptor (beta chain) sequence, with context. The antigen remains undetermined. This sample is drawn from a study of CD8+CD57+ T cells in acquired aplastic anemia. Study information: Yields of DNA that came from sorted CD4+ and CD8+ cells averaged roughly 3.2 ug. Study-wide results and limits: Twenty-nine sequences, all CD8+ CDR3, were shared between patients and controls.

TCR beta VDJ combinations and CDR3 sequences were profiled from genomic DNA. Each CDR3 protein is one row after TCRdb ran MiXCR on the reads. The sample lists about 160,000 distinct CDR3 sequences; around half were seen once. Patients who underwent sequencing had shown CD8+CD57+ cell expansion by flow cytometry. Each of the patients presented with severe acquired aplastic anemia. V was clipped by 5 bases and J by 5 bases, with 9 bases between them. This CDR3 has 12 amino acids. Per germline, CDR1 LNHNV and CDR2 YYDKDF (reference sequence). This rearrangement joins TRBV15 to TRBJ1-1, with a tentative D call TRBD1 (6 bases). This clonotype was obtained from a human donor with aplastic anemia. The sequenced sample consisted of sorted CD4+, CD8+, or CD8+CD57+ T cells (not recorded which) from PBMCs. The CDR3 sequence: CATSGTGTEAFF. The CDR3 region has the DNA TGTGCCACCAGCGGCACAGGGACTGAAGCTTTCTTT. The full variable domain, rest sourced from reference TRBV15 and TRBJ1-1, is DAMVIQNPRYQVTQFGKPVTLSCSQTLNHNVMYWYQQKSSQAPKLLFHYYDKDFNNEADTPDNFQSRRPNTSFCFLDIRSPGLGDTAMYLCATSGTGTEAFFGQGTRLTVV.